The present entry profiles one T cell receptor (beta chain) with its context. After removal of 5 bases from V and 9 bases from J, the junction contained 3 bases not matched to a gene. This CDR3 is 12 amino acids long. From germline, CDR1 is MNHEY and CDR2 SMNVEV (reference sequence). This entry is derived from a study of blood T cell repertoires in COVID-19. Study as a whole: The United States, Italy and Spain provided the acute and convalescent COVID-19 samples. T cells, B-cell-depleted T cells, or PBMCs provided the cDNA or gDNA that served as material.

Sequencing used immunoSEQ multiplex PCR; TCRdb keeps in-frame clones, though not all of them. The sample contains over 110,000 clones, more than 60% of which appear only once. Sequenced input: peripheral blood. The V gene is TRBV27, the J gene TRBJ1-5; 8 bases match TRBD1. The TCR originated in a man older than 75 with acute or convalescent COVID-19. For the CDR3, the DNA is TGTGCCAGCAGTGTACAGGGGGGGCCCCAGCATTTT. It codes for CASSVQGGPQHF.